This T cell receptor beta chain was obtained from a study of tumor-infiltrating lymphocytes in primary liver carcinoma. The template, 500 ng total RNA, yielded TCR beta cDNA made with a constant-region primer. Three nested multiplex PCR rounds, a slightly modified ARM-PCR method, built the TCR beta libraries. TCRdb re-analysed the multiplex PCR reads in MiXCR, keeping a single row per CDR3 protein. The repertoire holds roughly 120,000 distinct CDR3 sequences, with 65% as singletons. Comments on this clonotype: As yet, its antigen is unknown. A much larger clone differs from this one at a single base, so this may be a read error.

The study, taken as a whole, reports: A significantly higher top-250-clone fraction was recorded for tumors than for blood (p = 0.039).

Extraction of RNA together with DNA used 20-30 mg of unsorted bulk tissue. The sequencing sample was made of liver tumor tissue from sampling region 1. The subset denotes: tumor region T1, superior pole. This TCR was recovered from a woman aged 55-70 years with primary liver carcinoma and hepatitis B virus infection.

CDR3 nucleotide sequence: TGTGCCAGCTGTTACGGGGGGTCTATAAACAATGAGCAGTTCTTC. Its protein product is CASCYGGSINNEQFF. The rearrangement joins TRBV6-5 to TRBJ2-1; 7 positions match TRBD2. Germline V gene data show CDR1 as MNHEY and CDR2 as SVGAGI. The CDR3 length is 15 residues.